This TCR beta chain came from a study of CD8+ T cells in alopecia areata. With 6 bases clipped from V and 4 bases from J, the junction kept 3 bases outside the gene matches. The CDR3 is made up of 14 amino acids. CDR1 SQVTM and CDR2 ANQGSEA come from the germline V gene. Regarding treatment: oral pan-JAK inhibitor, 5-10 mg twice daily. Study-level results: Whether baseline CD8+ expansion is linked to response remains uncertain, given a single nonresponder. Elevated clonality characterized lesional scalp relative to normal scalp, particularly in alopecia totalis/universalis.

Extracted RNA was reverse transcribed into cDNA, the sequencing template. Sequencing was performed with immunoSEQ multiplex PCR; in TCRdb, only in-frame clones are kept and a portion is missing. The table lists about 76,000 clones, around two thirds of them singletons. As regards this clone: Its antigen is undetermined.

The chain uses TRBV29-1 and TRBJ2-1, with 13 bases fitting TRBD2. Material: CD8+ T cells sorted from blood, obtained at week 24, from a patient treated with tofacitinib. This clonotype originated in a human donor with alopecia areata. CDR3 in DNA: TGCAGCGTGGAGGGACTAGCGGGATACAATGAGCAGTTCTTC. Residues: CSVEGLAGYNEQFF.